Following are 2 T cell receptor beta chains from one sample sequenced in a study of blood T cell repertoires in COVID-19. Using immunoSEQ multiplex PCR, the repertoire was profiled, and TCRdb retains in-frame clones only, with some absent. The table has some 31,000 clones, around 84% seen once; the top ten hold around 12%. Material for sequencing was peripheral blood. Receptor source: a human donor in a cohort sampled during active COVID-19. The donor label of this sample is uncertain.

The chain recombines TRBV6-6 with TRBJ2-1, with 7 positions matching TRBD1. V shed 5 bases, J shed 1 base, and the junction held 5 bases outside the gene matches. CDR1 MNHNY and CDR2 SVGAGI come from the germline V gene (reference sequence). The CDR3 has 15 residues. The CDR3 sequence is CASSTPTGSYNEQFF. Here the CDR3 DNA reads TGTGCCAGCAGTACTCCGACAGGGTCCTACAATGAGCAGTTCTTC.

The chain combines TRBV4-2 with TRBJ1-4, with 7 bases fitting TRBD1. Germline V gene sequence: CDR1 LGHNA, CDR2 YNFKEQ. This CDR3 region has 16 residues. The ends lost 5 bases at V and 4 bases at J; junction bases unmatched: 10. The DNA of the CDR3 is TGTGCCAGCAGCGCGGCCCTTCAGGGGGGTAATGAAAAACTGTTTTTT. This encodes CASSAALQGGNEKLFF.